Each of the 26 T cell receptor beta chains below was sequenced from the same sample in a study of T cell responses to AZD1222 COVID-19 vaccine. Here immunoSEQ multiplex PCR was the method, and the copy in TCRdb shows in-frame clones only, minus some. Of roughly 100,000 clones in the sample, 90% are singletons; the top ten hold roughly 8%. The source was peripheral blood, collected 28 days after the second AZD1222 dose. These receptors were taken from an adult who received the AZD1222 COVID-19 vaccine.

The V and J genes are TRBV21-1 and TRBJ2-7; the D call TRBD2 from the table was never checked on the DNA. TRBV21-1 is noted as a pseudogene. CDR3 length: 13 amino acids. The CDR3 spells CASSKAVGCEQYF. As DNA, the CDR3 is TGTGCCAGCAGCAAAGCCGTCGGGTGCGAGCAGTACTTC.

The rearrangement links TRBV9 to TRBJ1-2; TRBD1 agrees at 9 bases. V lost 4 bases, J lost 8 bases, and 9 bases stayed unmatched. Germline CDR1 and CDR2: SGDLS and YYNGEE. The CDR3 consists of 14 residues. The CDR3 sequence is CASSPQQGAEGYTF. In DNA form, the CDR3 reads TGTGCCAGCAGCCCCCAACAGGGGGCAGAAGGCTACACCTTC. The variable domain in full, with the rest retrieved from reference TRBV9 and TRBJ1-2, is DSGVTQTPKHLITATGQRVTLRCSPRSGDLSVYWYQQSLDQGLQFLIQYYNGEERAKGNILERFSAQQFPDLHSELNLSSLELGDSALYFCASSPQQGAEGYTFGSGTRLTVV.

The chain links TRBV6-2 or TRBV6-3 to TRBJ2-3; the D call may be TRBD1 or TRBD2 (5 bases each). The V end lost 2 bases, the J end lost 9 bases, and 6 bases lay between the germline ends. The CDR3 has 11 amino acids. Germline lookup yields CDR1 MNHEY and CDR2 SVGEGT. CDR3 loop: CASSYEGTQYF. CDR3 DNA sequence: TGTGCCAGCAGTTACGAGGGGACGCAGTATTTT.

The CDR3 DNA sequence: TGTGCCAGCAAGGAGGGGGGGAATAATTCACCCCTCCACTTT. Translated: CASKEGGNNSPLHF. The chain joins TRBV7-9 to TRBJ1-6, with D possibly being TRBD1 (6 bases). V was trimmed by 7 bases and J by 5 bases, leaving 12 bases between them. CDR3 length: 14 amino acids. CDR1 is SEHNR and CDR2 is FQNEAQ in the germline V gene (reference sequence).

The chain couples TRBV19 to TRBJ1-4, with D uncertain. This CDR3 has 16 residues. Trimming pared 0 bases from V and 8 bases from J, leaving 16 bases between. The germline V gene encodes CDR1 LNHDA and CDR2 SQIVND (reference sequence). CDR3 bases: TGTGCCAGTAGTATAGATGGAGGAACAAGGTTCGAAAAACTGTTTTTT. The encoded protein is CASSIDGGTRFEKLFF. Filled out from reference TRBV19 and TRBJ1-4, the complete variable domain reads DGGITQSPKYLFRKEGQNVTLSCEQNLNHDAMYWYRQDPGQGLRLIYYSQIVNDFQKGDIAEGYSVSREKKESFPLTVTSAQKNPTAFYLCASSIDGGTRFEKLFFGSGTQLSVL.

This rearrangement joins TRBV3-1 (or the pseudogene TRBV3-2) to TRBJ2-4; no definite D call. Germline CDR1 reads LGHDT; CDR2 reads YNNKEL (reference sequence). Trimming removed 4 bases from V and 8 bases from J, with 9 bases in between. The CDR3 is 12 amino acids. The CDR3 sequence: CASSRGPDIQYF. In DNA form, the CDR3 reads TGTGCCAGCAGCCGTGGGCCGGACATTCAGTACTTC.

In DNA, the CDR3 is TGCGCCAGCAGCTTGCCCCACGGGACAGCGTCAAACTATGGCTACACCTTC. As protein: CASSLPHGTASNYGYTF. The V gene is TRBV5-1, the J gene TRBJ1-2, with 7 bases matching TRBD1. V was clipped by 1 base and J by 2 bases; unmatched bases: 11. The CDR3 is 17 residues long. The germline CDR1 and CDR2 sequences are SGHRS and YFSETQ.

The V and J genes are TRBV23-1 and TRBJ1-2; D is unclear. TRBV23-1 is flagged as an ORF with uncertain function. CDR3 size: 12 residues. V was trimmed by 2 bases and J by 8 bases, leaving 9 bases between them. DNA of the CDR3: TGCGCCAGCAGTCAAGACCGCGTCGGCTACACCTTC. It specifies CASSQDRVGYTF.

V and J are TRBV30 and TRBJ1-3; D perhaps matches TRBD1 (5 bases). The length of the CDR3 is 12 residues. Germline CDR1 reads GTSNPN; CDR2 reads SVGIG (reference sequence). V gave up 5 bases and J gave up 0 bases, with 5 bases separating them. The CDR3 DNA is TGTGCCTGGGACAGCTCTGGAAACACCATATATTTT. Amino acids: CAWDSSGNTIYF. Drawing the rest from reference TRBV30 and TRBJ1-3, the complete variable domain is SQTIHQWPATLVQPVGSPLSLECTVEGTSNPNLYWYRQAAGRGLQLLFYSVGIGQISSEVPQNLSASRPQDRQFILSSKKLLLSDSGFYLCAWDSSGNTIYFGEGSWLTVV.

The chain is built from TRBV11-2 and TRBJ2-7; maybe TRBD1 (6 bases). CDR1 and CDR2 (germline): SGHAT, FQNNGV. V lost 10 bases and J 6 bases, leaving 22 bases between the germline ends. This CDR3 has 14 amino acids. In DNA, the CDR3 is TGTGCCACCTTAAACGGGACACTATTTGGCGAGCAGTACTTC. Its protein is CATLNGTLFGEQYF. Full variable domain (rest looked up from reference TRBV11-2 and TRBJ2-7): EAGVAQSPRYKIIEKRQSVAFWCNPISGHATLYWYQQILGQGPKLLIQFQNNGVVDDSQLPKDRFSAERLKGVDSTLKIQPAKLEDSAVYLCATLNGTLFGEQYFGPGTRLTVT.

The genes are TRBV6-2 or TRBV6-3 and TRBJ1-2, with D uncertain. The V end was cut by 0 bases, the J end by 3 bases, with 2 bases between. The length of the CDR3 is 12 residues. Germline CDR1 reads MNHEY; CDR2 reads SVGEGT. The CDR3 region has the DNA TGTGCCAGCAGTTACTCGGACTATGGCTACACCTTC. It specifies CASSYSDYGYTF.

The V call is TRBV6-2 or TRBV6-3, the J call TRBJ2-7; D remains unclear. Trimming removed 6 bases at V and 7 bases at J, with 10 bases between. The CDR3 runs 11 residues. Per the germline V gene, CDR1 is MNHEY and CDR2 is SVGEGT. The CDR3 sequence: CASSPSEEQYF. The CDR3 region has the DNA TGTGCCAGCAGCCCCTCGGAAGAGCAGTACTTC.

The chain couples TRBV5-8 to TRBJ2-7; D is perhaps TRBD2 (6 bases). This CDR3 region has 16 residues. Looked up from germline, CDR1 is SGHTS and CDR2 is YDEGEE. Trimming removed 1 base from V and 0 bases from J, with 14 bases in between. The CDR3 sequence: CASSLRRGASSYEQYF. For the CDR3, the DNA is TGTGCCAGCAGCTTGAGGAGGGGCGCTAGCTCCTACGAGCAGTACTTC.

This chain uses TRBV4-2 with TRBJ2-3, with 14 bases aligning to TRBD2. This CDR3 spans 18 amino acids. Germline V gene data show CDR1 as LGHNA and CDR2 as YNFKEQ. Trimming cost V 1 base and J 0 bases; bases outside gene matches: 3. The CDR3 reads CASSQGLAGGPSTDTQYF. As DNA, the CDR3 is TGTGCCAGCAGCCAAGGACTAGCGGGGGGGCCTAGCACAGATACGCAGTATTTT.

The chain recombines TRBV7-2 with TRBJ2-2, with D perhaps given as TRBD1 or TRBD2 (6 bases each). The CDR3 runs to 15 residues. Trimming took 4 bases from V and 4 from J, leaving 13 bases between them. CDR1 is SGHTA and CDR2 is FQGNSA in the germline V gene. The CDR3 DNA is TGTGCCAGCAGCTCAAGGGGGGCGGGCACCGGGGAGCTGTTTTTT. It yields the protein CASSSRGAGTGELFF. The complete variable domain, with remaining parts taken from reference TRBV7-2 and TRBJ2-2, reads GAGVSQSPSNKVTEKGKDVELRCDPISGHTALYWYRQSLGQGLEFLIYFQGNSAPDKSGLPSDRFSAERTGGSVSTLTIQRTQQEDSAVYLCASSSRGAGTGELFFGEGSRLTVL.

This chain connects TRBV10-3 to TRBJ1-4; a weak D match, TRBD1 (6 bases). Germline loops: CDR1 ENHRY, CDR2 SYGVKD. Trimming pared 2 bases from V and 8 bases from J, leaving 18 bases between. There are 16 residues in the CDR3. In nucleotides, the CDR3 is TGTGCCATCAGTGAGACGATCGGGACATTAATCGAAAAACTGTTTTTT. It yields the protein CAISETIGTLIEKLFF.

The chain combines TRBV2 with TRBJ1-1, with 10 bases fitting TRBD1. Germline CDR1 SNHLY, CDR2 FYNNEI. CDR3 length equals 13 residues. V lost 5 bases to trimming and J lost 4 bases; unmatched junction nucleotides: 1. The CDR3 protein is CASSRTGGTEAFF. CDR3 nucleotide sequence: TGTGCCAGCAGTAGGACAGGGGGCACTGAAGCTTTCTTT.

The chain employs TRBV21-1 and TRBJ2-2; the D segment call TRBD1 is taken from the table without a DNA check. TRBV21-1 is flagged as a pseudogene. The CDR3 spans 16 residues. CDR3 loop: CASSKKFRGNTGELFF. The CDR3 bases are TGTGCCAGCAGCAAAAAATTTAGGGGAAACACCGGGGAGCTGTTTTTT.

This chain uses TRBV7-8 with TRBJ2-2; the match to TRBD2 covers 7 bases. Germline V gene lookup returns CDR1 SGHVS and CDR2 FQNEAQ. Trimming at V came to 7 bases and at J to 7 bases, leaving 12 bases not matched to a gene. The CDR3 runs 15 residues. In nucleotides, the CDR3 is TGTGCCAGCACACCTTCGGCAAGCGGGGTCGGGGAGCTGTTTTTT. It encodes CASTPSASGVGELFF.

V gene TRBV24-1 combines with J gene TRBJ1-4; 7 positions match TRBD1. V was pared by 5 bases and J by 0 bases, with 26 bases of the junction left unmatched. Per the germline V gene, CDR1 is KGHDR and CDR2 is SFDVKD. The CDR3 spans 23 residues. The CDR3 loop is CATSVRSLRRTGGGWPTNEKLFF. CDR3 nucleotide sequence: TGTGCCACCAGTGTAAGATCCCTACGGCGGACAGGCGGCGGTTGGCCAACTAATGAAAAACTGTTTTTT.

The V gene is TRBV5-4, the J gene TRBJ1-1; D gene uncertain. Trimming pared 2 bases from V and 3 bases from J, leaving 5 bases between. Germline CDR1 is SGHNT and CDR2 is YYREEE (reference sequence). The CDR3 consists of 12 residues. The CDR3 DNA reads as TGTGCCAGCAGCTTTCACGACACTGAAGCTTTCTTT. Amino acids: CASSFHDTEAFF.

This clone was counted a single time. The rearrangement links TRBV29-1 to TRBJ2-3; 7 bases map to TRBD1. Germline CDR1 is SQVTM and CDR2 is ANQGSEA. The length of the CDR3 is 12 residues. V lost 4 bases, J lost 6 bases, and 4 bases stayed unmatched. The CDR3 nucleotides are TGCAGCGTTGGAGACAGGGTCGATACGCAGTATTTT. This sequence encodes CSVGDRVDTQYF.

The rearrangement joins TRBV5-8 to TRBJ2-7; 8 nucleotides align to TRBD1. Germline-derived CDR1 and CDR2 are SGHTS and YDEGEE. J gave up 1 base and V 4 bases, and 4 bases lay outside the gene matches. This CDR3 spans 14 amino acids. DNA of the CDR3: TGTGCCAGCAGCATAGGACAGGGTTCCTACGAGCAGTACTTC. Translated: CASSIGQGSYEQYF.

The chain employs TRBV5-1 and TRBJ1-1, with D unresolved. V was cut by 4 bases and J by 0 bases, with 10 bases left in between. This CDR3 is 14 amino acids long. Germline assignment: CDR1 SGHRS and CDR2 YFSETQ. This CDR3 reads CASSPRALNTEAFF. The CDR3 DNA reads as TGCGCCAGCAGCCCAAGGGCCCTGAACACTGAAGCTTTCTTT.

This clone appeared once. V gene TRBV11-3 combines with J gene TRBJ2-3; 10 bases are a match to TRBD1. Germline CDR1 reads SGHNT; CDR2 reads YENEEA. This CDR3 region has 16 residues. The J segment lost 5 bases and the V segment lost 5 bases, leaving 10 bases of the junction unmatched. CDR3 sequence reads: CASSTGQGGAVDTQYF. In DNA, the CDR3 is TGTGCCAGCAGCACAGGACAGGGGGGAGCCGTAGATACGCAGTATTTT. Based on the CDR3 plus reference TRBV11-3 and TRBJ2-3, the full variable domain is EAGVVQSPRYKIIEKKQPVAFWCNPISGHNTLYWYLQNLGQGPELLIRYENEEAVDDSQLPKDRFSAERLKGVDSTLKIQPAELGDSAVYLCASSTGQGGAVDTQYFGPGTRLTVL.

This clone appeared a few times. V usage is TRBV30 and J usage is TRBJ1-1; no reliable D call. CDR3 length: 14 amino acids. Trimming removed 5 bases at V and 1 base at J, with 14 bases between. The germline V gene encodes CDR1 GTSNPN and CDR2 SVGIG (reference sequence). The CDR3 DNA is TGTGCCTGGGGCCACGGCAGATCGAACACTGAAGCTTTCTTT. Encoded protein: CAWGHGRSNTEAFF.